A selection of T cell receptor beta chains follows, all from one sample in a study of CD4 T cells in relation to SARS-CoV-2 and coronaviruses. The antigens of these receptors remain unknown. The data were produced by immunoSEQ multiplex PCR, yet TCRdb's version contains in-frame clones alone and is incomplete. In the table there are more than 15,000 clones, 78% of which are singletons. Input material: CD4+ T cells from PBMCs, cultured in vitro. The receptors shown here come from a human donor in good health. The CDR3 runs from the conserved cysteine through the conserved F or W. Each record gives: clone size, V gene, D gene, J gene, CDR3 protein, CDR3 DNA. The D gene is left open where the match is weak. Clone size appears in some rows only: once, few, many, or a class for an expanded clone.

NA,TRBV7-3,TRBD1,TRBJ2-5,CASSRGAGTGGETQYF,TGTGCCAGCAGCCGGGGAGCCGGGACAGGGGGTGAGACCCAGTACTTC
NA,TRBV6-5,TRBD2,TRBJ2-7,CASARAGPYEQYF,TGTGCCAGCGCGCGAGCGGGACCCTACGAGCAGTACTTC
NA,TRBV30,NA,TRBJ2-1,CAWSVVSQISYNEQFF,TGTGCCTGGAGTGTAGTCTCCCAGATCTCCTACAATGAGCAGTTCTTC
NA,TRBV28,TRBD2,TRBJ2-3,CASSYGTSDTDTQYF,TGTGCCAGCAGTTACGGGACTAGCGACACAGATACGCAGTATTTT
large,TRBV14,TRBD2,TRBJ2-2,CASSLRLATGELFF,TGTGCCAGCAGCCTTAGACTAGCGACCGGGGAGCTGTTTTTT
NA,TRBV15,TRBD2,TRBJ2-7,CATSPQWAGESSYEQYF,TGTGCCACCAGCCCCCAATGGGCGGGAGAAAGCTCCTACGAGCAGTACTTC
few,TRBV18,NA,TRBJ2-7,CASSPKTGPEQYF,TGTGCCAGCTCACCTAAGACGGGGCCCGAGCAGTACTTC
NA,TRBV18,TRBD2,TRBJ2-5,CASSPPGLAGETQYF,TGTGCCAGCTCACCACCGGGACTAGCGGGAGAGACCCAGTACTTC
NA,TRBV9,NA,TRBJ2-3,CASSVDWSYSGTDTQYF,TGTGCCAGCAGCGTTGATTGGTCGTATTCTGGCACAGATACGCAGTATTTT
NA,TRBV5-1,NA,TRBJ2-4,CASSLYSRQGKNIQYF,TGCGCCAGCAGCTTGTACTCCCGGCAGGGAAAAAACATTCAGTACTTC
NA,TRBV19,TRBD2,TRBJ2-1,CASRHRTSGNEQFF,TGTGCCAGTAGACACAGGACTAGCGGCAATGAGCAGTTCTTC
few,TRBV19,NA,TRBJ1-1,CASSVQGPTEAFF,TGTGCCAGTAGTGTACAGGGTCCCACTGAAGCTTTCTTT
NA,TRBV6-6,TRBD1,TRBJ1-5,CASSFRTGDQPQHF,TGTGCCAGCAGTTTCCGGACAGGGGATCAGCCCCAGCATTTT
NA,TRBV5-1,TRBD1,TRBJ1-5,CASRPTGGSNQPQHF,TGCGCCAGCAGGCCTACAGGGGGGAGCAATCAGCCCCAGCATTTT
NA,TRBV4-2,TRBD1,TRBJ1-5,CASSQDGTGGEEPQHF,TGTGCCAGCAGCCAAGACGGGACAGGGGGCGAAGAGCCCCAGCATTTT